This T cell receptor beta chain was observed in a study of cytomegalovirus exposure and HLA in healthy donors. The CDR3 loop spans 14 amino acids. The V gene's germline CDR1 is LGHNA and CDR2 YSLEER. As for this clone: Its antigen remains unknown.

In the PCR, 60 Vbeta and 13 Jbeta primers were used. Study processing details: Later, 65 million to 85 million unique TCR beta chains were counted in an analysis, and about 12 million of them were shared. Repertoires were generated with immunoSEQ multiplex PCR, while TCRdb's copy carries only in-frame clones and drops some. V and J calls and clone size follow that table, whereas D and trimming were derived from the DNA. This sample has approximately 110,000 clones; over 60% occur once, and the top ten carry more than 4.5%. Findings and limits, study-wide: Within a later analysis, the majority of CMV-associated TCR beta chains appeared HLA-restricted. Later on, a genetic analysis was performed. It linked a missense variant in DCLRE1C with V- and J-gene trimming of TCR beta. Most likely, a cluster of highly shared sequence variants arose as a sequencing artifact.

The gene calls are TRBV4-3 and TRBJ2-5; 8 bases line up with TRBD1. The assigned J gene may be wrong: the sequence end matches TRBJ2-7 better. Sequencing used PBMCs. The TCR was taken from a female donor in good health and CMV-seropositive. The CDR3: CASSQGTGFDEQYF. CDR3 nucleotide sequence: TGCGCCAGCAGCCAAGGGACAGGGTTTGACGAGCAGTACTTC.